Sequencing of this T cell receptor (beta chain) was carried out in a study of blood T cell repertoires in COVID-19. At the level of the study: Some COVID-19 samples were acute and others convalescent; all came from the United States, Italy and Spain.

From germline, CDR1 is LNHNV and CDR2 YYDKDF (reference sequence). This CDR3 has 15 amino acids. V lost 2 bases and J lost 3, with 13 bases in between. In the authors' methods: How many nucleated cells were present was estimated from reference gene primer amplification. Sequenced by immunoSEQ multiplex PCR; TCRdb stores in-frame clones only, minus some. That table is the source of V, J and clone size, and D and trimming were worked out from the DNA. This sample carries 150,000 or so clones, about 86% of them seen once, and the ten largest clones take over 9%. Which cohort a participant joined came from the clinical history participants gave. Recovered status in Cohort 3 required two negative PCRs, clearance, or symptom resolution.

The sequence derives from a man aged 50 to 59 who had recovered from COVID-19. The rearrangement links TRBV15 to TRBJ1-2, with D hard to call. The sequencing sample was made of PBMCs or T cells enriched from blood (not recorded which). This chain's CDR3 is CATSRPDNSHYGYTF. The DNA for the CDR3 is TGTGCCACCAGCAGACCAGACAACTCCCACTATGGCTACACCTTC.